This passage covers 12 T cell receptor beta chains from one sample sequenced in a study of response to subunit inactivated influenza vaccine. TCRdb recomputed calls from the RT-PCR reads with MiXCR, one row per CDR3 protein. The sample carries over 150,000 distinct CDR3 sequences, under 15% recorded once. Sequencing was performed on CD8+ T cells sorted from PBMCs, taken roughly 5 days after vaccination. The receptors derive from a man over 45 who received an inactivated influenza vaccine.

The genes are TRBV12-3 or TRBV12-4 and TRBJ2-1; a weak D match, TRBD1 (5 bases). The CDR3 is made up of 14 amino acids. Trimming shortened V by 3 bases and J by 6 bases, and 12 bases separated the two germline ends. The CDR3 DNA follows: TGTGCCAGCAGTTTGGGGCTCCGGAGCAATGAGCAGTTCTTC. Translated, it gives CASSLGLRSNEQFF.

This clonotype has only a few counts. The chain is built from TRBV3-1 and TRBJ2-5, with TRBD2 as a possible D gene (5 bases). There are 16 residues in the CDR3. Germline CDR1 is LGHDT and CDR2 is YNNKEL (reference sequence). The ends were cut back, 4 bases at V and 0 bases at J, with 15 bases in the middle. CDR3 residues: CASSLPTGEYQETQYF. Here the CDR3 DNA reads TGTGCCAGCAGCCTCCCGACTGGGGAGTACCAAGAGACCCAGTACTTC.

This clonotype was seen a handful of times. CDR3 loop: CATSGRQGVDYGYTF. CDR3 DNA sequence: TGTGCCACCAGCGGGAGACAGGGGGTAGACTATGGCTACACCTTC. The V gene is TRBV15, the J gene TRBJ1-2; 9 bases map to TRBD1. V dropped 5 bases and J dropped 3; count of bases not matched to a gene: 7. Germline V gene lookup returns CDR1 LNHNV and CDR2 YYDKDF (reference sequence). The CDR3 runs 15 residues.

This clonotype was counted only a few times. This chain joins TRBV27 and TRBJ1-1; 7 bases map to TRBD1. This CDR3 has 14 amino acids. Germline V gene lookup returns CDR1 MNHEY and CDR2 SMNVEV (reference sequence). After removal of 0 bases from V and 6 bases from J, the junction contained 4 bases not matched to a gene. The CDR3 here is CASSLSRTGPEAFF. Here the CDR3 DNA reads TGTGCCAGCAGTTTATCGAGGACAGGCCCTGAAGCTTTCTTT.

The chain combines TRBV28 with TRBJ2-3; D is unclear. The CDR3 loop spans 16 amino acids. Trimming took 5 bases from V and 2 from J, leaving 17 bases between them. Germline V lookup: CDR1 MDHEN, CDR2 SYDVKM. As DNA, the CDR3 is TGTGCCAGCAGTCCTTTTACCACGCGCTTCACAGATACGCAGTATTTT. Residues: CASSPFTTRFTDTQYF.

The chain employs TRBV9 and TRBJ2-3; 7 bases match TRBD1. Germline CDR1 reads SGDLS; CDR2 reads YYNGEE. V shed 4 bases and J 3 bases; nucleotides not matched to a gene: 14. CDR3 length equals 17 residues. The CDR3, as DNA: TGTGCCAGCAGCCCTAGACAGGGTTCCTTCCTTACAGATACGCAGTATTTT. Its translation is CASSPRQGSFLTDTQYF.

This clonotype was observed a handful of times. The chain combines TRBV4-3 with TRBJ2-3; D is uncertain. V lost 3 bases to trimming and J lost 1 base, with 5 bases between them. Germline V gene sequence: CDR1 LGHNA, CDR2 YSLEER. CDR3 length: 13 residues. The CDR3 nucleotides are TGCGCCAGCAGCCACGGAGGCACAGATACGCAGTATTTT. Translation: CASSHGGTDTQYF.

This clonotype was counted between two and nine times. This chain uses TRBV5-1 with TRBJ2-7, with D maybe TRBD2 (5 bases). The CDR3 consists of 13 residues. Germline V gives CDR1 SGHRS, CDR2 YFSETQ. V lost 5 bases and J 5 bases, leaving 14 bases between the germline ends. For the CDR3, the DNA is TGCGCCAGCAGTTCGGGATTTGGGAACGAGCAGTACTTC. Translated: CASSSGFGNEQYF.

This clonotype was detected many times. The rearrangement joins TRBV6-2 or TRBV6-3 to TRBJ1-5; no clear D gene. From germline, CDR1 is MNHEY and CDR2 SVGEGT. With 7 bases removed from V and 0 bases from J, the gap between germline ends came to 7 bases. The CDR3 loop spans 13 amino acids. The CDR3 region is CASTGYSNQPQHF. The CDR3 nucleotides are TGTGCCAGCACGGGCTATAGCAATCAGCCCCAGCATTTT.

This chain uses TRBV5-1 with TRBJ1-1, with unresolved D. The CDR3 totals 13 residues. V lost 3 bases to trimming and J lost 4 bases, with 10 bases between them. The germline CDR1 and CDR2 sequences are SGHRS and YFSETQ. CDR3 DNA sequence: TGCGCCAGCAGCTGGGCGGTCAGCACTGAAGCTTTCTTT. It codes for CASSWAVSTEAFF.

The table lists this clonotype with a few counts. The chain is built from TRBV7-8 and TRBJ2-7; D not resolved. The CDR3 covers 13 residues. Germline CDR1 is SGHVS and CDR2 is FQNEAQ. V gave up 5 bases and J gave up 4 bases, with 12 bases separating them. The CDR3 bases are TGTGCCAGCAGCCTTAGAAACACGTACGAGCAGTACTTC. Its protein is CASSLRNTYEQYF.

This clonotype has just a few counts. The gene calls are TRBV13 and TRBJ2-1; 7 bases are a match to TRBD2. With 5 bases clipped from V and 6 bases from J, the junction kept 4 bases outside the gene matches. The CDR3 has 13 residues. Germline V lookup: CDR1 PRHDT, CDR2 FYEKMQ (reference sequence). CDR3 protein: CASSGRTSNEQFF. CDR3 nucleotide sequence: TGTGCCAGCAGCGGACGGACTAGCAATGAGCAGTTCTTC.